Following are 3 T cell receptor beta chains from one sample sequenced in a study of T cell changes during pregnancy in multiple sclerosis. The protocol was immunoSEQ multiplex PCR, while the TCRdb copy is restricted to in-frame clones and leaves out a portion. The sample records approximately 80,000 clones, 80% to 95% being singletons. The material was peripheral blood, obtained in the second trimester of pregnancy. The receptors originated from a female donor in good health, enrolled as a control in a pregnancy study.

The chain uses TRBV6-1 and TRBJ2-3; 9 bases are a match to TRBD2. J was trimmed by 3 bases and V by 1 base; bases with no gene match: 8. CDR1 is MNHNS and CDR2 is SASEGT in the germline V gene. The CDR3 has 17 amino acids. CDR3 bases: TGTGCCAGCAGTGAAGGCCATGGAGCGGGGGGTACAGATACGCAGTATTTT. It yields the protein CASSEGHGAGGTDTQYF.

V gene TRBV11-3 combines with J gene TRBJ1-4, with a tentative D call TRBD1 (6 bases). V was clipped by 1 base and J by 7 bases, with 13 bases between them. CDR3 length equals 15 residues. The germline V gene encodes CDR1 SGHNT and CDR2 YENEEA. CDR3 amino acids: CASSLGGGVREKLFF. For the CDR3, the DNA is TGTGCCAGCAGCTTAGGAGGGGGTGTCCGTGAAAAACTGTTTTTT.

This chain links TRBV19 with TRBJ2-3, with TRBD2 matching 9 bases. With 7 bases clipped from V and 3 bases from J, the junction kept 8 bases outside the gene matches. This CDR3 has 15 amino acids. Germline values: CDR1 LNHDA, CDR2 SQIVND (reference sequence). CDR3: CASTSSGGQTDTQYF. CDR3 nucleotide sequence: TGTGCCAGTACCAGTAGCGGGGGACAAACAGATACGCAGTATTTT.